The source of this TCR beta chain is a study of blood T cell repertoires in COVID-19 (dated by TCRdb to the early 2020s). Some background on the complete study: Collaborator samples came from the United States, Italy and Spain and covered acute and convalescent phases of COVID-19. The prospective study material was composed of cDNA or gDNA derived from T cells, B-cell-depleted T cells, or PBMCs. The dataset comprised deeply sampled blood TCRbeta repertoires from subjects exposed to, actively infected with, or recovered from COVID-19. The repertoires were released in a freely available public database intended as a resource for research on the immune response to SARS-CoV-2. The samples were drawn from two sources: the first 160 participants of the ongoing ImmuneRACE study, and 1,000 to 1,500 subjects contributed by 6 global collaborators. A de-identified subject ID, COVID-19 status, age in years and sex were almost always included in the sample metadata. HLA class I and class II types, where available, came from metadata supplied by the sample provider rather than from assay-based typing. Broad study findings and their caveats: The quantity of clinical and demographic metadata differed by source and by participant and was supplied without curation.

Remarks on this clone: No cognate antigen has been identified for it. Per-nucleotide qualities are absent, and no much larger clonotype sits a single base away.

The collaborating institutions used their own protocols to collect whole blood in K2EDTA tubes. For TCRbeta analysis, collaborators shipped samples as frozen whole blood, isolated PBMCs, or DNA extracted from either of those sample types. TCRbeta CDR3 regions were amplified from genomic DNA using the immunoSEQ Assay, a bias-controlled multiplex PCR. The study's processing was this. Within the assay, amplification of reference gene primers was used to estimate how many nucleated cells each sample contained. Sequence reads were collapsed and filtered to measure the absolute abundance of every unique TCRbeta CDR3 rearrangement. For each sample, productive Simpson clonality was calculated as the square root of Simpson's diversity index across productive rearrangements. TCRdb stores this immuneACCESS table with in-frame sequences only. Part of the clones is absent; in the studies checked, under half of the shortfall reflects unresolved V genes, and no reason is known for the rest. That table furnishes V, J and clone size, whereas the DNA furnished D and trimming. The sample table records just over 650,000 clones; 75% to 90% of these occur just once. The leading ten clones occupy more than 0.25% of the sample.

This TCR came from a woman younger than 35 with acute or convalescent COVID-19. Material for sequencing was peripheral blood.

The sequenced DNA: TGTGCCAGCAGCCCATCAGGGTGGGGGGTCAATGAGCAGTTCTTC. Its protein product is CASSPSGWGVNEQFF. This chain joins TRBV11-1 to TRBJ2-1, and possibly TRBD2, on 6 matching bases. Cut back by 5 bases and 6 bases, the V and J ends lie 17 bases apart. The CDR3 goes from the cysteine to the phenylalanine over 15 residues. CDR3 DNA only is kept here, 45 bases in frame from base 1. The germline V gene (reference sequence) gives CDR1 as SGHAT and CDR2 as FQDESV.